This T cell receptor (beta chain) was sequenced in a study of early T cells in non-severe SARS-CoV-2 infection. This clonotype was detected a few times. The germline gives CDR1 SEHNR, CDR2 FQNEAQ (reference sequence). V gave up 5 bases and J gave up 8 bases; unmatched junction bases: 8. CDR3 length: 16 residues. Unique molecular identifiers were affixed to single, distinct cDNA molecules. Each CDR3 protein gets one entry after TCRdb re-called the 5' RACE reads with MiXCR. Of about 110,000 distinct CDR3 sequences listed, about an eighth were seen once; the top ten hold less than 3.5%. The specimen sequenced was whole blood. The sequence derives from an adult who was a healthcare worker with PCR-confirmed SARS-CoV-2 infection or an uninfected control (not recorded which). V and J are TRBV7-9 and TRBJ2-1; 14 bases map to TRBD2. The CDR3 coding sequence is TGTGCCAGCAGCACGACTAGCGGGAGGGGTAGGGATGAGCAGTTCTTC. It is translated as CASSTTSGRGRDEQFF.